The T cell receptor beta chain described here comes from a study of shared clonotypes between healthy human individuals. Across the whole study: The study used three CD4 naive, three CD4 memory, two CD8 naive and one CD8 memory plate per donor.

Profiling relied on immunoSEQ multiplex PCR, and the TCRdb table lists in-frame clones only, not all of them. The sample includes 2 million to 2.5 million clones, 90% to 97% of them seen just once. Study-wide results and caveats: Non-shared clonotypes showed lower generation probabilities than clonotypes common to all four donors.

Adult Caucasians living in Nashville, Tennessee made up all of the donors. Germline V CDR1 and CDR2: MNHNY, SVGAGI (reference sequence). The CDR3 extends over 12 amino acids. The V end was cut by 4 bases, the J end by 5 bases, with 6 bases between. This clone was recorded only once. No antigen is known for it. Other DNA variants within this sample encode the same CDR3. The sequencing input was naive CD4+ T cells sorted from blood. This sample's subset: CD45RA+ positively selected. The origin of this receptor is a man between 18 and 35 years old in good health. The V gene is TRBV6-6, the J gene TRBJ1-5, with D uncertain. The DNA for the CDR3 is TGTGCCAGCAGTTCGAGGGATCAGCCCCAGCATTTT. It specifies CASSSRDQPQHF.